This T cell receptor (beta chain) is drawn from a study of blood T cell repertoires in COVID-19. The data were produced by immunoSEQ multiplex PCR, yet TCRdb's version contains in-frame clones alone and is incomplete. The data show 150,000 to 200,000 clones, around 81% seen once. The CDR3 runs 14 residues. In germline, CDR1 is LGHDT, CDR2 YNNKEL (reference sequence). V lost 1 base, J lost 4 bases, and 2 bases stayed unmatched. The receptor's source is a man aged 35 to 55 who had recovered from COVID-19. This chain uses TRBV3-1 (or the pseudogene TRBV3-2) with TRBJ1-2; 8 bases are shared with TRBD1. The sequenced material came from PBMCs or T cells enriched from blood (not recorded which). In DNA form, the CDR3 reads TGTGCCAGCAGCCAAGGGACAGGGCTCTATGGCTACACCTTC. Its protein product is CASSQGTGLYGYTF.